The present entry profiles one TCR beta chain with its context. Its antigen remains unknown. These data originate in a study of long-term antiretroviral therapy in people with HIV. Study context: A decade or so separates the oldest specimens from the later 2015 immediate-ART recommendation.

Survey level was the resolution at which the v3.0 immunoSEQ assay ran. It was 40,000-50,000 T-cell genomes per sample that sequencing targeted. The protocol was immunoSEQ multiplex PCR, while the TCRdb copy is restricted to in-frame clones and leaves out a portion. The sample yields some 28,000 clones, approximately 80% seen once. Regarding the study as a whole: Every time point showed a repertoire led by clones expanded before ART. Diversity measured after ART increased yet remained under transplant donor controls.

This material consisted of unsorted PBMCs, taken 2.7 to 2.9 years after starting antiretroviral therapy. The receptor was isolated from a man younger than 45 with HIV.

The CDR3 loop reads CASTLISNSPLHF. As DNA, the CDR3 is TGTGCCAGCACTCTTATAAGTAATTCACCCCTCCACTTT. The genes are TRBV28 and TRBJ1-6, with D hard to call. This CDR3 is built from 13 residues. V was trimmed by 7 bases and J by 6 bases, leaving 10 bases between them. Germline V gene data show CDR1 as MDHEN and CDR2 as SYDVKM.